The clone carrying this T cell receptor (beta chain) came up a few times. The antigen remains unidentified. The data originate from a study of CD8 T cells in ankylosing spondylitis. The study's findings and limits: There was a TCR beta motif, made of several highly homologous variants, that appeared characteristic of ankylosing spondylitis blood. Reportedly, disease-linked clones are significantly enriched in ankylosing spondylitis patients' matched synovial fluid.

Trimming removed 6 bases at V and 3 bases at J, with 12 bases between. The CDR3 is made up of 12 amino acids. Germline assignment: CDR1 DFQATT and CDR2 SNEGSKA (reference sequence). Construction of TCR beta libraries was performed using quantitative 5'-RACE with molecular barcodes. Each CDR3 protein is one row after TCRdb ran MiXCR on the 5' RACE reads. The repertoire holds about 220,000 distinct CDR3 sequences, with about 7% as singletons. What was sequenced was blood, either unsorted or a sorted T cell fraction (not recorded which). The clonotype originates from a male donor with ankylosing spondylitis. The V gene is TRBV20-1, the J gene TRBJ2-7, with D possibly TRBD1 on 5 matching bases. CDR3 nucleotide sequence: TGCAGTGCCTCCGAGGACAACTACGAGCAGTACTTC. Its protein product is CSASEDNYEQYF.